Each of the 24 T cell receptor beta chains below was sequenced from the same sample in a study of blood T cell repertoires in COVID-19. This table comes from immunoSEQ multiplex PCR, and its TCRdb copy is limited to in-frame clones, with some not included. The profile shows around 95,000 clones, 90% to 95% of them singletons. Sequenced input: peripheral blood. All receptors derive from a man between 45 and 60 years old with active COVID-19.

This clone appeared once. The chain joins TRBV24-1 to TRBJ2-7; TRBD1 matches 8 bases. Germline loops: CDR1 KGHDR, CDR2 SFDVKD. The CDR3 totals 13 residues. Trimming took 6 bases from V and 6 from J; bases not matched to a gene: 6. The CDR3 loop is CATSSGTGSEQYF. The CDR3 region has the DNA TGTGCCACCAGTTCTGGGACAGGCTCCGAGCAGTACTTC.

The rearrangement joins TRBV15 to TRBJ1-2; 8 bases fit TRBD1. CDR1 and CDR2 (germline): LNHNV, YYDKDF (reference sequence). CDR3 length: 13 amino acids. J lost 2 bases, V lost 5 bases, and 1 base had no gene match. The CDR3: CATSRDRNYGYTF. The CDR3 nucleotides read TGTGCCACCAGCCGGGACAGGAACTATGGCTACACCTTC.

The rearrangement uses TRBV5-1 and TRBJ2-1, with D tentatively TRBD2 (5 bases). V was pared by 4 bases and J by 10 bases, with 18 bases between. The CDR3 covers 14 residues. Looked up from germline, CDR1 is SGHRS and CDR2 is YFSETQ. The CDR3: CASSLRGRGGEQFF. In DNA form, the CDR3 reads TGCGCCAGCAGCCTCCGAGGGAGAGGAGGCGAGCAGTTCTTC.

The CDR3 is CASSLDSYGYTF. CDR3 DNA: TGTGCCAGCAGTCTTGACAGCTATGGCTACACCTTC. The chain combines TRBV6-5 with TRBJ1-2, with D possibly TRBD1 on 5 matching bases. Germline CDR1 reads MNHEY; CDR2 reads SVGAGI. Trimming left V 5 bases short and J 4 bases short, with 8 bases between. The CDR3 has 12 residues.

The rearrangement joins TRBV7-9 to TRBJ1-2, with 8 bases lining up with TRBD1. The CDR3 runs to 14 residues. J was trimmed by 4 bases and V by 3 bases; bases with no gene match: 4. CDR1 and CDR2 (germline): SEHNR, FQNEAQ (reference sequence). The CDR3 loop reads CASSFQGATYGYTF. The CDR3 nucleotides read TGTGCCAGCAGCTTTCAGGGGGCGACCTATGGCTACACCTTC. Full variable domain (missing parts from reference TRBV7-9 and TRBJ1-2): DTGVSQNPRHKITKRGQNVTFRCDPISEHNRLYWYRQTLGQGPEFLTYFQNEAQLEKSRLLSDRFSAERPKGSFSTLEIQRTEQGDSAMYLCASSFQGATYGYTFGSGTRLTVV.

The gene calls are TRBV11-2 and TRBJ2-1; 15 nucleotides match TRBD2. V was pared by 5 bases and J by 4 bases, with 6 bases of the junction left unmatched. Per the germline V gene, CDR1 is SGHAT and CDR2 is FQNNGV. The CDR3 sequence is 17 residues long. The CDR3: CASSGLAGGQVYNEQFF. The CDR3 DNA reads as TGTGCCAGCAGCGGACTAGCGGGGGGGCAAGTTTACAATGAGCAGTTCTTC.

J is TRBJ1-1 and V is TRBV5-1, with TRBD1 identical over 7 bases. Germline loops: CDR1 SGHRS, CDR2 YFSETQ. The V and J ends lost 5 bases and 4 bases, in that order; junction bases with no gene match: 5. The CDR3 runs to 13 residues. In nucleotides, the CDR3 is TGCGCCAGCAGGCAGGGGGGAGGCACTGAAGCTTTCTTT. Protein product: CASRQGGGTEAFF.

The rearrangement joins TRBV20-1 to TRBJ2-1; perhaps TRBD1 as D (5 bases). The germline CDR1 and CDR2 sequences are DFQATT and SNEGSKA (reference sequence). The length of the CDR3 is 11 residues. Trimming stripped 5 bases from V and 7 bases from J, with 9 bases between. CDR3 sequence (DNA): TGCAGTGCTCGTAGGGGAAATGAGCAGTTCTTC. Translation gives CSARRGNEQFF.

On this clone: At the DNA level, this CDR3 is encoded by other sequences in the same sample as well. The gene calls are TRBV5-1 and TRBJ2-3, with 10 bases that match TRBD2. Germline V lookup: CDR1 SGHRS, CDR2 YFSETQ. J gave up 2 bases and V 4 bases, and 4 bases lay outside the gene matches. CDR3 size: 15 residues. The CDR3: CASSPGLADTDTQYF. The CDR3 nucleotides read TGCGCCAGCAGCCCTGGACTAGCGGACACAGATACGCAGTATTTT.

V is TRBV5-4 and J is TRBJ1-2; D is uncertain. With 5 bases removed from V and 8 bases from J, the gap between germline ends came to 10 bases. The CDR3 extends over 11 amino acids. CDR1 SGHNT and CDR2 YYREEE come from the germline V gene (reference sequence). The CDR3 bases are TGTGCCAGCAGTTCGGGGTACGGCTACACCTTC. Protein sequence: CASSSGYGYTF.

The rearrangement uses TRBV18 and TRBJ2-2; D is undetermined. Per germline, CDR1 KGHSH and CDR2 LQKENI. The CDR3 sequence is 13 residues long. The V end was cut by 4 bases, the J end by 4 bases, with 7 bases between. CDR3 amino acids: CASSRYSTGELFF. The DNA of the CDR3 is TGTGCCAGCTCACGGTACTCCACCGGGGAGCTGTTTTTT. Full variable domain (outside the CDR3, taken from reference TRBV18 and TRBJ2-2): NAGVMQNPRHLVRRRGQEARLRCSPMKGHSHVYWYRQLPEEGLKFMVYLQKENIIDESGMPKERFSAEFPKEGPSILRIQQVVRGDSAAYFCASSRYSTGELFFGEGSRLTVL.

Here the CDR3 reads CASSLSSGRGRQYV. For the CDR3, the DNA is TGTGCCAGCAGCCTCTCTAGCGGGAGAGGTCGGCAGTACGTC. The chain joins TRBV3-1 (or the pseudogene TRBV3-2) to TRBJ2-7, with 10 bases lining up with TRBD2. The length of the CDR3 is 14 residues. Trimming at V came to 4 bases and at J to 9 bases, leaving 9 bases not matched to a gene. Germline V gene lookup returns CDR1 LGHDT and CDR2 YNNKEL (reference sequence).

The CDR3 reads CASSGMGTVNTEAFF. CDR3 sequence (DNA): TGTGCCAGCAGCGGGATGGGGACAGTCAACACTGAAGCTTTCTTT. The chain combines TRBV5-4 with TRBJ1-1, with 7 nucleotides matching TRBD1. The germline V gene has CDR1 SGHNT and CDR2 YYREEE (reference sequence). The CDR3 totals 15 residues. Losses at the gene ends were 4 bases for V and 2 bases for J; bases not matched to a gene: 8.

This rearrangement joins TRBV2 to TRBJ2-7, with 8 bases identical to TRBD2. The V segment lost 6 bases and the J segment 6 bases; nucleotides outside the gene matches: 10. This CDR3 is built from 14 residues. Per the germline V gene, CDR1 is SNHLY and CDR2 is FYNNEI. The CDR3 spells CASRPGGASVEQYF. CDR3 DNA: TGTGCCAGCAGACCGGGGGGGGCTTCCGTCGAGCAGTACTTC.

This chain connects TRBV7-9 to TRBJ1-2; no clear D. V was trimmed by 5 bases and J by 5 bases, leaving 15 bases between them. The germline CDR1 and CDR2 sequences are SEHNR and FQNEAQ (reference sequence). The CDR3 is made up of 14 amino acids. The CDR3 sequence: CASSPARLSYGYTF. The CDR3 DNA is TGTGCCAGCAGCCCCGCGCGGTTGTCTTATGGCTACACCTTC. The full variable domain, in which reference TRBV7-9 and TRBJ1-2 provide the parts outside the CDR3, is DTGVSQNPRHKITKRGQNVTFRCDPISEHNRLYWYRQTLGQGPEFLTYFQNEAQLEKSRLLSDRFSAERPKGSFSTLEIQRTEQGDSAMYLCASSPARLSYGYTFGSGTRLTVV.

The chain combines TRBV2 with TRBJ1-2; no clear D gene. CDR3 length: 13 amino acids. V dropped 6 bases and J dropped 5 bases, with 13 bases sitting between them. Germline CDR1 and CDR2: SNHLY and FYNNEI. The DNA of the CDR3 is TGTGCCAGCAGCGACACATACACGTATGGCTACACCTTC. It yields the protein CASSDTYTYGYTF.

This clone was counted only a few times. V usage is TRBV18 and J usage is TRBJ1-3, with TRBD1 matching over 10 bases. Trimming cost V 3 bases and J 4 bases; bases outside gene matches: 12. Germline values: CDR1 KGHSH, CDR2 LQKENI. The CDR3 has 18 amino acids. CDR3 nucleotides: TGTGCCAGCTCACCTAGGACAGGGGGTCAACAAGGCGGAAACACCATATATTTT. It encodes CASSPRTGGQQGGNTIYF.

This clone turned up a few times. The chain couples TRBV5-1 to TRBJ2-7; D remains unclear. Germline CDR1 reads SGHRS; CDR2 reads YFSETQ. This CDR3 has 14 amino acids. Trimming removed 4 bases from V and 6 bases from J, with 17 bases in between. CDR3 sequence (DNA): TGCGCCAGCAGCCCCCGAACTACTACGGGCGAGCAGTACTTC. Its protein is CASSPRTTTGEQYF.

This chain joins TRBV28 and TRBJ2-1; TRBD1 matches at 8 bases. The CDR3 extends over 18 amino acids. CDR1 MDHEN and CDR2 SYDVKM come from the germline V gene. Unmatched junction bases numbered 21, after V lost 5 bases and J lost 9 bases. DNA for the CDR3: TGTGCCAGCAGTCCGCCGGGACAGGTAGTCCTTTTCGTAAGTGAGCAGTTCTTC. Encoded protein: CASSPPGQVVLFVSEQFF.

V usage is TRBV11-3 and J usage is TRBJ2-2, with a tentative D call TRBD1 (6 bases). The V end was cut by 5 bases, the J end by 5 bases, with 18 bases between. The CDR3 is 16 residues long. Germline V lookup: CDR1 SGHNT, CDR2 YENEEA. The CDR3 region is CASSPFGTTLTGELFF. CDR3 DNA sequence: TGTGCCAGCAGCCCGTTCGGGACAACTTTAACCGGGGAGCTGTTTTTT.

The V call is TRBV7-2, the J call TRBJ2-2; 7 positions match TRBD2. Germline V gene lookup returns CDR1 SGHTA and CDR2 FQGNSA. V lost 5 bases and J lost 2; bases outside the gene matches: 11. The CDR3 runs to 17 residues. CDR3 nucleotides: TGTGCCAGCAGCCTTAGAGTGCTAGCGGCCAACACCGGGGAGCTGTTTTTT. Translated, it gives CASSLRVLAANTGELFF. Full variable domain (rest looked up from reference TRBV7-2 and TRBJ2-2): GAGVSQSPSNKVTEKGKDVELRCDPISGHTALYWYRQSLGQGLEFLIYFQGNSAPDKSGLPSDRFSAERTGGSVSTLTIQRTQQEDSAVYLCASSLRVLAANTGELFFGEGSRLTVL.

This clone was counted a few times. V usage is TRBV6-1 and J usage is TRBJ1-2, with D unresolved. The germline V gene encodes CDR1 MNHNS and CDR2 SASEGT. V lost 3 bases, J lost 5 bases, and 10 bases lay in between. This CDR3 has 13 residues. The CDR3 here is CASSDIRGYGYTF. CDR3 sequence (DNA): TGTGCCAGCAGTGATATAAGAGGATATGGCTACACCTTC.

The chain recombines TRBV2 with TRBJ1-1, with D possibly matching TRBD1 (5 bases). This CDR3 comprises 13 residues. V was clipped by 9 bases and J by 8 bases, with 19 bases between them. Germline V lookup: CDR1 SNHLY, CDR2 FYNNEI. The CDR3: CARAGRRQIEAFF. The CDR3 nucleotides are TGTGCCAGAGCCGGACGGAGACAGATAGAAGCTTTCTTT.

The chain recombines TRBV2 with TRBJ2-2, with a tentative D call TRBD1 (5 bases). Germline V CDR1 and CDR2: SNHLY, FYNNEI. This CDR3 spans 16 amino acids. V shed 2 bases and J shed 1 base, with 11 bases lying between them. The CDR3 loop is CASSERGSRNTGELFF. DNA of the CDR3: TGTGCCAGCAGTGAAAGGGGATCGCGGAACACCGGGGAGCTGTTTTTT. The variable domain in full, completed from reference TRBV2 and TRBJ2-2, reads EPEVTQTPSHQVTQMGQEVILRCVPISNHLYFYWYRQILGQKVEFLVSFYNNEISEKSEIFDDQFSVERPDGSNFTLKIRSTKLEDSAMYFCASSERGSRNTGELFFGEGSRLTVL.